A selection of T cell receptor beta chains follows, all from one sample in a study of response to subunit inactivated influenza vaccine. TCRdb redid the calling of the RT-PCR reads with MiXCR, one entry per CDR3 protein. The sample shows roughly 650,000 distinct CDR3 sequences, more than 15% of them seen only once. The sample here was PBMCs from blood, taken 12 days after vaccination. The receptors were gathered from a man aged 50 or older who received an inactivated influenza vaccine. The CDR3 runs from the conserved cysteine through the conserved F or W. D genes are given only for firm matches. Size is stated for part of the rows, as once, few or many counts, or as a class when the clone is expanded.

J	D	V	size	DNA	CDR3
TRBJ1-3	-	TRBV2	-	TGTGCCAGCAGTGTTGCCATGAGCTCTGGAAACACCATATATTTT	CASSVAMSSGNTIYF
TRBJ2-1	TRBD1	TRBV7-2	few	TGTGCCAGCACTCGGGACAGCACTTCCCATTACAATGAGCAGTTCTTC	CASTRDSTSHYNEQFF
TRBJ2-7	TRBD2	TRBV12-3/TRBV12-4	-	TGTGCCAGCAGTTTAGGACTAGCGGGAGGACCCGAGCAGTACTTC	CASSLGLAGGPEQYF
TRBJ2-7	-	TRBV28	many	TGTGCCAGCAGGCGAAGGGGTGGTTGGGACTACGAGCAGTACTTC	CASRRRGGWDYEQYF
TRBJ2-7	TRBD2	TRBV7-6	-	TGTGCCAGCAGCCCCCTAGCGGTCTCCTACGAGCAGTACTTC	CASSPLAVSYEQYF
TRBJ2-7	-	TRBV5-1	few	TGCGCCAGCAGCTCGGGACCGGGCTCCTACGAGCAGTACTTC	CASSSGPGSYEQYF
TRBJ2-7	-	TRBV24-1	few	TGTGCCACCAGTGACCGGACAGACTCCTACGAGCAGTACTTC	CATSDRTDSYEQYF
TRBJ2-7	-	TRBV5-1	few	TGCGCCAGCAGCACACGCCCAGGAGACAACTACGAGCAGTACTTC	CASSTRPGDNYEQYF
TRBJ1-2	-	TRBV29-1	-	TGCAGCGTCCAGCGGGCTCTTGACAGGACTGGCTACACCTTC	CSVQRALDRTGYTF
TRBJ2-3	TRBD1	TRBV27	-	TGTGCCAGCAGTCAGACGACAGGGCCAGATACGCAGTATTTT	CASSQTTGPDTQYF
TRBJ2-7	TRBD1	TRBV20-1	many	TGCAGTGCTGCATCCGGGACAGGGGGCATCTACGAGCAGTACTTC	CSAASGTGGIYEQYF
TRBJ2-5	TRBD2	TRBV20-1	-	TGCAGTGCTAGTTTCGGGGGGGGCCAAGAGACCCAGTACTTC	CSASFGGGQETQYF
TRBJ1-2	-	TRBV7-2	many	TGTGCCAGCAGCCCCGGGACCGGCCGTGGCTACACCTTC	CASSPGTGRGYTF
TRBJ2-7	TRBD1	TRBV20-1	few	TGCAGTGCGTGGACAGGGGAGTACGAGCAGTACTTC	CSAWTGEYEQYF
TRBJ2-7	TRBD1	TRBV27	-	TGTGCCAGCAGTGCAAACAGGGGGTCCTACGAGCAGTACTTC	CASSANRGSYEQYF
TRBJ2-3	TRBD2	TRBV12-3/TRBV12-4	few	TGTGCCAGCAGTTCGAGCCTAGCGGGAAATACGCAGTATTTT	CASSSSLAGNTQYF
TRBJ2-7	TRBD2	TRBV14	-	TGTGCCAGCAGGGAACTAGCGGGAGCGGATGAGCAGTACTTC	CASRELAGADEQYF
TRBJ2-7	-	TRBV5-6	-	TGTGCCAGCAGCAGTATCCGGGACTGGAGCTCCTACGAGCAGTACTTC	CASSSIRDWSSYEQYF
TRBJ2-1	-	TRBV7-9	-	TGTGCCAGCAGCTTAGCGCCCCCGCCGGAGCAGTTCTTC	CASSLAPPPEQFF
TRBJ2-7	-	TRBV12-3/TRBV12-4	few	TGTGCCAGCAGTTTCGACAGGTACTCCTACGAGCAGTACTTC	CASSFDRYSYEQYF
TRBJ2-1	-	TRBV7-8	many	TGTGCCAGCAGCTCGGAGTGGCGGGTCTACAATGAGCAGTTCTTC	CASSSEWRVYNEQFF
TRBJ2-7	-	TRBV7-2	few	TGTGCCAGCAGCCCCCAGGGGGCAGCGGGAGTCGAGCAGTACTTC	CASSPQGAAGVEQYF
TRBJ1-1	-	TRBV20-1	many	TGCAGTGCTAGGGTCCCTTGGGAGACACAAGCTTTCTTT	CSARVPWETQAFF
TRBJ2-5	-	TRBV7-9	-	TGTGCCAGCAGCTTAGTCCCCCGCGGTTTACAAGAGACCCAGTACTTC	CASSLVPRGLQETQYF
TRBJ1-4	TRBD1	TRBV5-1	few	TGCGCCAGCAGCTTGGTGGCGTTGGGACAGGCTAATGAAAAACTGTTTTTT	CASSLVALGQANEKLFF
TRBJ2-1	-	TRBV10-3	few	TGTGCCATCAGTGAGTATGGGCGCTCCTACAATGAGCAGTTCTTC	CAISEYGRSYNEQFF
TRBJ2-1	TRBD2	TRBV20-1	-	TGCAGTGCGGCGACTAGCGGGGTCTACAATGAGCAGTTCTTC	CSAATSGVYNEQFF
TRBJ2-1	TRBD2	TRBV20-1	few	TGCAGTGCCCGAAAGTCCAGCGGGGGGTGGAGGGAGCAGTTCTTC	CSARKSSGGWREQFF
TRBJ1-2	-	TRBV3-1	-	TGTGCCAGCAGCCAGGTTGACGGAAACTATGGCTACACCTTC	CASSQVDGNYGYTF
TRBJ2-2	-	TRBV11-1	few	TGTGCCAGCAGCATAGAACGGAAGGGCACCGGGGAGCTGTTTTTT	CASSIERKGTGELFF
TRBJ2-1	TRBD1	TRBV20-1	-	TGCAGTGCCCTCCGGGACAGCATGAAGCAGTTCTTC	CSALRDSMKQFF
TRBJ2-3	TRBD2	TRBV5-1	few	TGCGCCAGCAGCTTGTACGGCGGGAGTCAGCCAGATACGCAGTATTTT	CASSLYGGSQPDTQYF
TRBJ1-1	-	TRBV9	-	TGTGCCAGCAGCGGCGACAGGAACACTGAAGCTTTCTTT	CASSGDRNTEAFF
TRBJ1-6	-	TRBV29-1	-	TGCAGCGTAAGGGACGGTAATAATTCACCCCTCCACTTT	CSVRDGNNSPLHF
TRBJ1-1	TRBD1	TRBV10-3	few	TGTGCCATCAGTCCAGGACAGGGGGCAGGTGGCACTGAAGCTTTCTTT	CAISPGQGAGGTEAFF
TRBJ2-3	TRBD2	TRBV6-5	few	TGTGCCAGCAGTTCGAGACAGACTAGCGGGGCACGGGGTACGCAGTATTTT	CASSSRQTSGARGTQYF
TRBJ2-1	-	TRBV6-4	-	TGTGCCAGCAGTGACGAGAGAAGGAACTACAATGAGCAGTTCTTC	CASSDERRNYNEQFF
TRBJ2-4	-	TRBV7-2	-	TGTGCCAGCAGCGCGAGAGGCTGGGGGCCGGGCATTCAGTACTTC	CASSARGWGPGIQYF
TRBJ2-3	TRBD1	TRBV3-1	-	TGTGCCAGCAGCTCCGGGACAGGCGAAAGGGTGAGCACAGATACGCAGTATTTT	CASSSGTGERVSTDTQYF
TRBJ2-7	TRBD2	TRBV7-9	-	TGTGCCAGCAGCAAACTAGCGGGAGCGCTAGGCGAGCAGTACTTC	CASSKLAGALGEQYF
TRBJ1-1	-	TRBV12-3/TRBV12-4	many	TGTGCCAGCAGGAGGGGGGTGAGGGGCACTGAAGCTTTCTTT	CASRRGVRGTEAFF
TRBJ1-5	-	TRBV12-3/TRBV12-4	few	TGTGCCAGCAGTTTTCAGTGGGGTAGCAATCAGCCCCAGCATTTT	CASSFQWGSNQPQHF
TRBJ1-5	TRBD1	TRBV6-1	-	TGTGCCAGCAGCTCAACAGGGGGTAGCAATCAGCCCCAGCATTTT	CASSSTGGSNQPQHF
TRBJ2-5	-	TRBV4-3	few	TGCGCCAGCAGCCTTATAGGGGGACACGGGCCGTCAGAGACCCAGTACTTC	CASSLIGGHGPSETQYF
TRBJ1-5	-	TRBV24-1	-	TGTGCCACCAGTGAACAGAAAAGCAATCAGCCCCAGCATTTT	CATSEQKSNQPQHF
TRBJ2-7	TRBD2	TRBV6-2/TRBV6-3	-	TGTGCCAGCAGTTGGGGACTAGCTGGGGTCGAGCAGTACTTC	CASSWGLAGVEQYF
TRBJ1-5	-	TRBV5-1	many	TGCGCCAGCAGCGAAGGGCCTAATCAGCCCCAGCATTTT	CASSEGPNQPQHF
TRBJ2-7	TRBD1	TRBV6-5	-	TGTGCCAGCAGTTACTCGAGCACAGGGGCCCTTATTGAGCAGTACTTC	CASSYSSTGALIEQYF
TRBJ1-3	-	TRBV6-2/TRBV6-3	-	TGTGCCAGCATCGCGGACCGAGCGAGCTCTGGAAACACCATATATTTT	CASIADRASSGNTIYF
TRBJ2-1	-	TRBV18	few	TGTGCCAGCTCACCAATGGATGAGCAGTTCTTC	CASSPMDEQFF
TRBJ2-3	-	TRBV12-3/TRBV12-4	-	TGTGCCAGCAGTTTACCCCTCATGGCAGATACGCAGTATTTT	CASSLPLMADTQYF
TRBJ2-7	TRBD2	TRBV24-1	few	TGTGCCACCAGTGGAACTAGCGGGTTCTACGAGCAGTACTTC	CATSGTSGFYEQYF
TRBJ1-1	-	TRBV7-8	once	TGTGCCAGCAGCTTATCTTCCCTCGCAGGGTACCTGAACACTGAAGCTTTCTTT	CASSLSSLAGYLNTEAFF
TRBJ1-1	-	TRBV21-1	-	TGTGCCAGCATAAAACCGGGACAGCCAGAGGGGCAGGACACTGAAGCTTTCTTT	CASIKPGQPEGQDTEAFF
TRBJ1-4	-	TRBV4-3	few	TGCGCCAGCAGCCCGGAGGAGGGAACTAATGAAAAACTGTTTTTT	CASSPEEGTNEKLFF
TRBJ1-4	-	TRBV4-1	-	TGCGCCAGCAGCCAAGTCGGGAAACTGTTTTTT	CASSQVGKLFF
TRBJ2-7	-	TRBV7-2	few	TGTGCCAGCAGCCCAAGGGGCGGTTTATCTACCTACGAGCAGTACTTC	CASSPRGGLSTYEQYF